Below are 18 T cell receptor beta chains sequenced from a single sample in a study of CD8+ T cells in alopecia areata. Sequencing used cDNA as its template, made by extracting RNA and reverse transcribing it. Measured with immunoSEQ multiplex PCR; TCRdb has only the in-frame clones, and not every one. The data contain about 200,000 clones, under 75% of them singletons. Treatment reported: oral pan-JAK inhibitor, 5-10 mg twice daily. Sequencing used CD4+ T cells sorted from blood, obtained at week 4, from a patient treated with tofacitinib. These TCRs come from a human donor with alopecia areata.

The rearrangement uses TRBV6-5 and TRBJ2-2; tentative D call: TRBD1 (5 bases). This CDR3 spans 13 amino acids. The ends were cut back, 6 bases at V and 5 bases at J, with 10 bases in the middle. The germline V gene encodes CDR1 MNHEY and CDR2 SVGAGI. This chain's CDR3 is CASRPRETGELFF. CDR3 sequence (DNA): TGTGCCAGCAGACCCAGGGAAACCGGGGAGCTGTTTTTT.

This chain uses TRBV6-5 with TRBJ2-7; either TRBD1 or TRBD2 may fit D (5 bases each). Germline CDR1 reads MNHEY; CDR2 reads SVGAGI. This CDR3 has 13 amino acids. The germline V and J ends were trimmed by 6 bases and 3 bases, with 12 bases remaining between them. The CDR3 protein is CASSLGVHYEQYF. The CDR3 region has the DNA TGTGCCAGCAGCTTGGGGGTACACTACGAGCAGTACTTC.

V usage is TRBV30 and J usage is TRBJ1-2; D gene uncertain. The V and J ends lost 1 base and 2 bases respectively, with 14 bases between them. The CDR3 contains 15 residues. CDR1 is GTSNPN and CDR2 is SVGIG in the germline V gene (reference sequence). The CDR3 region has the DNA TGTGCCTGGAGTGGCGAGTGGGGTTTCAACTATGGCTACACCTTC. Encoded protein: CAWSGEWGFNYGYTF.

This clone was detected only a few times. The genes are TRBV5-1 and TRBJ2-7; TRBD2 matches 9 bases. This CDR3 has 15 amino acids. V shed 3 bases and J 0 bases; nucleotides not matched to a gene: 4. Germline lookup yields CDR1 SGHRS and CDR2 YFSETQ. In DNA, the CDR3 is TGCGCCAGCAGCTCCGGGACTAGCCCCTCCTACGAGCAGTACTTC. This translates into CASSSGTSPSYEQYF.

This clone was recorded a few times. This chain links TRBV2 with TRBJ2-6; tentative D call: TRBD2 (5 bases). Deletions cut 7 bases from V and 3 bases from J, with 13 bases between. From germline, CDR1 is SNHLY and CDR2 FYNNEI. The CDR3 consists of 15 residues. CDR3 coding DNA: TGTGCCAGCAACCCCATCGGGGATGGGGCCAACGTCCTGACTTTC. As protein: CASNPIGDGANVLTF.

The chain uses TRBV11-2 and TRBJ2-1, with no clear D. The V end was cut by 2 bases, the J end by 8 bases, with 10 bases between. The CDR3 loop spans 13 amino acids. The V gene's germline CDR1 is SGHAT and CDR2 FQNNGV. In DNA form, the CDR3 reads TGTGCCAGCAGCTTAAGGGCTGGCTATGAGCAGTTCTTC. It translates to CASSLRAGYEQFF.

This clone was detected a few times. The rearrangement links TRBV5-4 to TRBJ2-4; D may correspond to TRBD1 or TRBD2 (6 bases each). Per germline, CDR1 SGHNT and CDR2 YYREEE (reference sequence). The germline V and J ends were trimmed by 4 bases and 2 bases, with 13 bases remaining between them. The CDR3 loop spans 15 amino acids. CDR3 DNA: TGTGCCAGCAGCGCCAAGGGGGGTACCAAAAACATTCAGTACTTC. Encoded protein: CASSAKGGTKNIQYF.

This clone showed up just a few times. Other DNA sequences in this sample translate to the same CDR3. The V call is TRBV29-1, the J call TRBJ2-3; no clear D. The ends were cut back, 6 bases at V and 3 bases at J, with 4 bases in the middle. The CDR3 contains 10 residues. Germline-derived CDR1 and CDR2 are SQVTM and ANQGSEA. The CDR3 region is CSVGTDTQYF. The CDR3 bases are TGCAGCGTCGGAACAGATACGCAGTATTTT.

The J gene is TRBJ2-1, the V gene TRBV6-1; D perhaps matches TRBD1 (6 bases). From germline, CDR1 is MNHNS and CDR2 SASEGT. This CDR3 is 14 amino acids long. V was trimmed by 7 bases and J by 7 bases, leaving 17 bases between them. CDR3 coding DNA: TGTGCCAGCAATGGCAGGGGAAATAGGAATGAGCAGTTCTTC. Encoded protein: CASNGRGNRNEQFF.

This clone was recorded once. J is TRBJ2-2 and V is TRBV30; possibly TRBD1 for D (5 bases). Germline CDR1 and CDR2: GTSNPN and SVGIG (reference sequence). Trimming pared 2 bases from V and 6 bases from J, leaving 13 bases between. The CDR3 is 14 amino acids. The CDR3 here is CAWSTTGVAGELFF. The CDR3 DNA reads TGTGCCTGGAGTACAACAGGTGTGGCCGGGGAGCTGTTTTTT.

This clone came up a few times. The CDR3 here is CASSPLPRQGHTDTQYF. In nucleotides, the CDR3 is TGTGCCAGCTCACCACTCCCAAGACAGGGGCACACAGATACGCAGTATTTT. The rearrangement links TRBV18 to TRBJ2-3, with 8 nucleotides matching TRBD1. The CDR3 loop spans 17 amino acids. V was pared by 1 base and J by 2 bases, with 8 bases of the junction left unmatched. Germline-derived CDR1 and CDR2 are KGHSH and LQKENI.

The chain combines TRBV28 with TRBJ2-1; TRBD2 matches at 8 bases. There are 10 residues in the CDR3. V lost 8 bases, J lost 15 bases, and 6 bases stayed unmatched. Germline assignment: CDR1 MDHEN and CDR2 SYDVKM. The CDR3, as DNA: TGTGCCAGCGGGACTAGGTCTCCGTTCTTC. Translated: CASGTRSPFF.

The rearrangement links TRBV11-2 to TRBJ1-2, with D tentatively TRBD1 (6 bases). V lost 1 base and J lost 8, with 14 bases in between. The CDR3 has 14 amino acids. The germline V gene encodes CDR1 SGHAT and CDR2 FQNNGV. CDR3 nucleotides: TGTGCCAGCAGCTTAGGGGGGCCAGGGGAAGGCTACACCTTC. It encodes CASSLGGPGEGYTF. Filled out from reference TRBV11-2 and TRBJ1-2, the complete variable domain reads EAGVAQSPRYKIIEKRQSVAFWCNPISGHATLYWYQQILGQGPKLLIQFQNNGVVDDSQLPKDRFSAERLKGVDSTLKIQPAKLEDSAVYLCASSLGGPGEGYTFGSGTRLTVV.

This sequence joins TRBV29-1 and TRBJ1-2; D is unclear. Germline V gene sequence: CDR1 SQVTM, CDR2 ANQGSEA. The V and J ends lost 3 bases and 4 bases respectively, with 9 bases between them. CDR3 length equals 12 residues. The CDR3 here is CSVERPIYGYTF. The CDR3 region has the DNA TGCAGCGTTGAGCGACCGATCTATGGCTACACCTTC. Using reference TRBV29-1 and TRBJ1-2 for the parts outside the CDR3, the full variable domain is SAVISQKPSRDICQRGTSLTIQCQVDSQVTMMFWYRQQPGQSLTLIATANQGSEATYESGFVIDKFPISRPNLTFSTLTVSNMSPEDSSIYLCSVERPIYGYTFGSGTRLTVV.

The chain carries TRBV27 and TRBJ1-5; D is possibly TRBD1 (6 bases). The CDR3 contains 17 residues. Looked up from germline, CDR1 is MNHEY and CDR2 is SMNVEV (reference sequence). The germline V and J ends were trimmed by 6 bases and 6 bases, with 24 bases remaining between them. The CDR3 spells CASSTGSRGGFGQPQHF. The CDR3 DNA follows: TGTGCCAGCAGCACAGGGAGCCGCGGTGGGTTCGGTCAGCCCCAGCATTTT.

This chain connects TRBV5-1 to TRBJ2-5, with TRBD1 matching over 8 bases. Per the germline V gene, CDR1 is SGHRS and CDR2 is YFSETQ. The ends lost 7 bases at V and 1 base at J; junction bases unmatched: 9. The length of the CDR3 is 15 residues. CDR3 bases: TGCGCCAGCTCGCTTGGACAGGGTGGCCAAGAGACCCAGTACTTC. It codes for CASSLGQGGQETQYF.

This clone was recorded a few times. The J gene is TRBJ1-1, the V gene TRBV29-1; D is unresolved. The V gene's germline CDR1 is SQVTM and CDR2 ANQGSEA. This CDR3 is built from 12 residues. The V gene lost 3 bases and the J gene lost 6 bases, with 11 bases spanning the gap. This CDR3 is CSVEGGYAEAFF. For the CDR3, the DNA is TGCAGCGTTGAGGGAGGGTACGCTGAAGCTTTCTTT.

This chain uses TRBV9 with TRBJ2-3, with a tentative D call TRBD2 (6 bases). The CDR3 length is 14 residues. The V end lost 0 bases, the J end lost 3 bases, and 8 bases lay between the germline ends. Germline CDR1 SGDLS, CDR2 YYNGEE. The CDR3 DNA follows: TGTGCCAGCAGCGTAGGCGGGGAGACAGATACGCAGTATTTT. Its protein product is CASSVGGETDTQYF.